The T cell receptor (beta chain) under discussion was sequenced for a study of siplizumab effects on memory and regulatory T cells (dated by TCRdb to between 2018 and 2021). About the full investigation: The effect of the anti-CD2 antibody siplizumab on alloreactive T-cell subsets was examined in allogeneic mixed lymphocyte reactions constructed from human PBMCs. Study-wide findings and limitations: Among mappable alloreactive CD4+ clones, the Treg-derived fraction averaged around 69% with siplizumab versus roughly 25% in control reactions. Roughly 80-95% of proliferating CD4+ or CD8+ clones could not be assigned a naive or memory phenotype. Compared with memory T cells, unstimulated naive T cells appeared more diverse, and naive cells seemed to make a substantial contribution to the alloresponse. Because sequences at frequencies below about 10^-5 were poorly captured, only a minor fraction of alloreactive clones could be mapped back to unstimulated subsets. The cumulative frequency of alloreactive sequences traceable to unstimulated CD4+ memory T cells was significantly reduced by siplizumab. Whether proliferating Tregs from siplizumab cultures actually had suppressive function was not functionally confirmed.

Additional sequencing covered unstimulated subsets from a few donor pairs, namely CD8+ effector memory, CD4+ naive, CD8+ TEMRA, CD4+ memory and CD8+ naive. Sorted unstimulated T cells, along with proliferating T cells recovered from mixed lymphocyte reactions, underwent TCRbeta CDR3 sequencing. Fresh whole blood from ten HLA-typed healthy donors was used as the source from which PBMCs were isolated. As for this clone: Its recognized antigen is unknown. Base qualities are not at hand, and no much larger clone is one base apart.

CDR1 is given as MNHEY and CDR2 as SMNVEV, both from the germline V gene (reference sequence). A distance of 13 bases separates the germline ends of V and J, which lose 2 bases and 4 bases respectively. The CDR3 runs 15 amino acids, cysteine and phenylalanine included. Only the CDR3 portion is preserved as DNA: 45 bases, with reading frame beginning at the first base. The library was produced with the immunoSEQ multiplex PCR assay. Each sample had around 92,000 TCR templates assayed by the deep sequencing platform. Genomic DNA extracted from sorted T cells was used for TCRbeta CDR3 sequencing. Processing in the source paper ran as follows. The R programming language was used for the clonal analysis of the TCRbeta CDR3 data. Alloreactive CD4+ and CD8+ clones were defined by comparing unstimulated samples with post-reaction CFSE-low samples. Regulatory or non-regulatory origin was assigned to alloreactive CD4+ clones by matching of sequences to sorted unstimulated Treg and non-Treg repertoires. In TCRdb, the immuneACCESS table is reduced to in-frame sequences with V and J assigned. These tables do not hold every clone; where another copy was compared, an unresolved V gene accounts for under half, and the others remain unexplained. That table furnishes V, J and clone size, whereas the DNA furnished D and trimming. This sample lists 50,000 to 60,000 clones; roughly nine tenths were detected once. Around 0.3% of the sample goes to the ten largest clones.

Sequencing was performed on naive CD8+ T cells sorted from blood. Per the publication, the cell subset or site label means: unstimulated naive T cells. The sequence was collected from a human donor in good health. The V gene is TRBV27 and the J gene is TRBJ2-3; the D segment could be TRBD2, given 5 matching bases. The CDR3 here reads CASSLGSPPPDTQYF. The bases are TGTGCCAGCAGTTTAGGGAGCCCCCCCCCAGATACGCAGTATTTT.